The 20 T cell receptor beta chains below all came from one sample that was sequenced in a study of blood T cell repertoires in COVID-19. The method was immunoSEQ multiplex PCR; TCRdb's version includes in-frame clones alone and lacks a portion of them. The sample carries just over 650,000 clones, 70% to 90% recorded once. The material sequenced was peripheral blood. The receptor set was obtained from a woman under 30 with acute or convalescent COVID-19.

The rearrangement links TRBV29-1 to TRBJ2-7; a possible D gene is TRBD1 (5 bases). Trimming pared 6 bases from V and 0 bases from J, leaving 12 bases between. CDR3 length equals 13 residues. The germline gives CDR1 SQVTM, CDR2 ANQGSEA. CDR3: CSVETASSYEQYF. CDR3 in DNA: TGCAGCGTCGAGACAGCTTCCTCCTACGAGCAGTACTTC.

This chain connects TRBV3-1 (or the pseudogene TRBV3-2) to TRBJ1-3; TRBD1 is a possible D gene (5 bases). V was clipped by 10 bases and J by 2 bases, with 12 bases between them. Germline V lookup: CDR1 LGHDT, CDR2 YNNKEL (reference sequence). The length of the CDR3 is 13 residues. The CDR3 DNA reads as TGTGCCACCTCACCGGGGGCTGGAAACACCATATATTTT. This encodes CATSPGAGNTIYF.

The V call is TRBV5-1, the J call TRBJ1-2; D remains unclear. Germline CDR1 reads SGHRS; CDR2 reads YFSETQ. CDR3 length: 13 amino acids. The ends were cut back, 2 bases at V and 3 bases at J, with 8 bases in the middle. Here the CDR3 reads CASSFNGDYGYTF. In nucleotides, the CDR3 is TGCGCCAGCAGCTTTAACGGGGACTATGGCTACACCTTC. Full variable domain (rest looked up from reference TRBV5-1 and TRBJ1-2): KAGVTQTPRYLIKTRGQQVTLSCSPISGHRSVSWYQQTPGQGLQFLFEYFSETQRNKGNFPGRFSGRQFSNSRSEMNVSTLELGDSALYLCASSFNGDYGYTFGSGTRLTVV.

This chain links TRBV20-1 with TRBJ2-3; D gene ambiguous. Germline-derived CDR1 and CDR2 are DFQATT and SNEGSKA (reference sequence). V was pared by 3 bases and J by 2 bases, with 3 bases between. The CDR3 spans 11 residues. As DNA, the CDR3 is TGCAGTGCTAGCCACACAGATACGCAGTATTTT. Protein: CSASHTDTQYF.

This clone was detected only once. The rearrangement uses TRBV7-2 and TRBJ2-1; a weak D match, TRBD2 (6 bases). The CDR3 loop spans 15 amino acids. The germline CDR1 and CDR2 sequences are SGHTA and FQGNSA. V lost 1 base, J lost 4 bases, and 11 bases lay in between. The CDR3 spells CASSLGGRLYNEQFF. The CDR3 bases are TGTGCCAGCAGCTTAGGGGGGAGGCTTTACAATGAGCAGTTCTTC.

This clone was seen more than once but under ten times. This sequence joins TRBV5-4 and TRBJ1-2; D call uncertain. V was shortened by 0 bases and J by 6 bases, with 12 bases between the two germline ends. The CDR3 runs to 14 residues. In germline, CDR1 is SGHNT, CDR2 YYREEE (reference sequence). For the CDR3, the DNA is TGTGCCAGCAGCTTGGATTTGGCCGGGAATGGCTACACCTTC. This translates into CASSLDLAGNGYTF.

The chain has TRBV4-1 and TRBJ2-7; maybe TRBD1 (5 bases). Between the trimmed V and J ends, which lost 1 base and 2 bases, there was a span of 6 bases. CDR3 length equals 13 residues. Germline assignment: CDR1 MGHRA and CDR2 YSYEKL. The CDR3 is CASSQVGAYEQYF. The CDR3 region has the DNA TGCGCCAGCAGCCAAGTAGGGGCCTACGAGCAGTACTTC.

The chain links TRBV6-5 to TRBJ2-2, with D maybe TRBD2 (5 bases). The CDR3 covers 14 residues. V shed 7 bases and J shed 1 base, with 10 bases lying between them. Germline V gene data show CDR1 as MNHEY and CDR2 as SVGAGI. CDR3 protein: CASNSGGNTGELFF. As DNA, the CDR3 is TGTGCCAGCAATTCTGGAGGGAACACCGGGGAGCTGTTTTTT.

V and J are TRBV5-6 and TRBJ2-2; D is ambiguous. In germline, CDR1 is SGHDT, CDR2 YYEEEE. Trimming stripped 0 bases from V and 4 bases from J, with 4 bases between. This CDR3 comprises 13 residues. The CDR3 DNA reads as TGTGCCAGCAGCTTGGGGAGCACCGGGGAGCTGTTTTTT. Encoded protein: CASSLGSTGELFF. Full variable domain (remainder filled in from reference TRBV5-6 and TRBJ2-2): DAGVTQSPTHLIKTRGQQVTLRCSPKSGHDTVSWYQQALGQGPQFIFQYYEEEERQRGNFPDRFSGHQFPNYSSELNVNALLLGDSALYLCASSLGSTGELFFGEGSRLTVL.

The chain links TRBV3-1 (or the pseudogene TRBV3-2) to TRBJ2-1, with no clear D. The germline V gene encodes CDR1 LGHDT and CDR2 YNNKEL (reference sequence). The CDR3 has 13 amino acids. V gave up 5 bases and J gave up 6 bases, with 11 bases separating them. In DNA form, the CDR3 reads TGTGCCAGCAGCTTGAGAATGGTCAATGAGCAGTTCTTC. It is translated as CASSLRMVNEQFF.

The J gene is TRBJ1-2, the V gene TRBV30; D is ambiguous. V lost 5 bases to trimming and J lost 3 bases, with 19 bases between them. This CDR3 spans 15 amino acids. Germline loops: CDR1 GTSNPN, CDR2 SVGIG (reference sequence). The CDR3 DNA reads TGTGCCTGGGTGGGGAAGAGGGCCGGGGACTATGGCTACACCTTC. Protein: CAWVGKRAGDYGYTF.

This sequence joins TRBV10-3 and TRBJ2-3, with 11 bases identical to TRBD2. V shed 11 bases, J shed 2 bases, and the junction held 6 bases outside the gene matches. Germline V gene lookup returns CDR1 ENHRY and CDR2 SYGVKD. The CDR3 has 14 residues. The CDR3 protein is CASLAGATTDTQYF. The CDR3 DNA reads TGTGCCTCACTAGCGGGGGCTACCACAGATACGCAGTATTTT.

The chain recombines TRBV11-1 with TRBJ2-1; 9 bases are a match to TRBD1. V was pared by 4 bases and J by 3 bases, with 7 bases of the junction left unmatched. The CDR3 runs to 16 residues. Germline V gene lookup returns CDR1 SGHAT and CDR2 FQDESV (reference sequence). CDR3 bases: TGTGCCAGCAGCTCAATTTTGGGACAGGGCTACAATGAGCAGTTCTTC. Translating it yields CASSSILGQGYNEQFF.

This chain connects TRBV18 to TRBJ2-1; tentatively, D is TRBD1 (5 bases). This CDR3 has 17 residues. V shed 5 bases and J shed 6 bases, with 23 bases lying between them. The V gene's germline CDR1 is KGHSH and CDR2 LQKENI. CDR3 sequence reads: CASSGDRPTIAPNEQFF. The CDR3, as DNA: TGTGCCAGCTCAGGAGACAGACCAACTATAGCACCCAATGAGCAGTTCTTC.

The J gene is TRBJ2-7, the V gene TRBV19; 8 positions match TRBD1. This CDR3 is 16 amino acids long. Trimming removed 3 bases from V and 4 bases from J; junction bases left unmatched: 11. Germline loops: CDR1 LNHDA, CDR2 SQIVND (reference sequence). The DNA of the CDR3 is TGTGCCAGTAGTATGGAAGCAGGACAGGGCTCTTACGAGCAGTACTTC. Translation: CASSMEAGQGSYEQYF.

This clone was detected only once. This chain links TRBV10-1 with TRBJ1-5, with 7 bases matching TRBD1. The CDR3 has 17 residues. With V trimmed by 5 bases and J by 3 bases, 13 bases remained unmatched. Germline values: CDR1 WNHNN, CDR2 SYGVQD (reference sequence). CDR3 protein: CASSLRGRPRDNQPQHF. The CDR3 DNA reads TGCGCCAGCAGTTTAAGGGGGCGCCCCCGGGACAATCAGCCCCAGCATTTT.

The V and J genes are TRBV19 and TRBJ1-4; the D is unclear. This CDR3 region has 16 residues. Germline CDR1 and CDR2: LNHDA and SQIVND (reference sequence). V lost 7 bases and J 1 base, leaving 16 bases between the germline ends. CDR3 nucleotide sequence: TGTGCCAGTACCTGGTCACCGTTACTAACTAATGAAAAACTGTTTTTT. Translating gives CASTWSPLLTNEKLFF.

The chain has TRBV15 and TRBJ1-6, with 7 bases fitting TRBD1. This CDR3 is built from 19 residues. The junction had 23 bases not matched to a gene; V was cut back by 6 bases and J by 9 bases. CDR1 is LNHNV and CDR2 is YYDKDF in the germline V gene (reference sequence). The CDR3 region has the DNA TGTGCCACCAGAGGGGAGAGAGACGGGACAGATCTCGCCGCTTCACCCCTCCACTTT. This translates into CATRGERDGTDLAASPLHF.

The CDR3 protein is CASSLSGGADTEAFF. DNA of the CDR3: TGCGCCAGCAGCTTGTCAGGGGGAGCAGACACTGAAGCTTTCTTT. The genes are TRBV5-1 and TRBJ1-1, with 7 bases fitting TRBD1. The CDR3 spans 15 residues. Losses at the gene ends were 1 base for V and 3 bases for J; bases not matched to a gene: 6. Germline assignment: CDR1 SGHRS and CDR2 YFSETQ.

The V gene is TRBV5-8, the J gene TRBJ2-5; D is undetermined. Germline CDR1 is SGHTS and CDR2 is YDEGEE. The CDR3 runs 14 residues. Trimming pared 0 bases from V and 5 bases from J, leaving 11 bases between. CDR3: CASSLEHWAETQYF. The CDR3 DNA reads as TGTGCCAGCAGCTTGGAACATTGGGCGGAGACCCAGTACTTC.